These 8 T cell receptor beta chains were sequenced from one sample in a study of technical replicates of blood from a handful of donors (dated by TCRdb to the late 2010s). Library generation was performed with the immunoSEQ multiplex PCR assay. Here the immuneACCESS table is served through TCRdb, limited to in-frame sequences with V and J called. Missing clones are a known gap in these copies; in checked studies unresolved V genes cover under half, and the rest lacks a known reason. A total of roughly 90,000 clones appear in this sample, 90% to 96% of them only once. More than 0.35% of the sample goes to the ten largest clones. Sequenced: T cells isolated from PBMCs. The receptors come from a human donor in good health.

The genes are TRBV5-1 and TRBJ2-1, with D unclear. The germline gives CDR1 SGHRS, CDR2 YFSETQ. Trimming removed 1 base from V and 6 bases from J, with 14 bases in between. The CDR3 totals 15 residues. CDR3 sequence: CASSLFQVETNEQFF. DNA of the CDR3: TGCGCCAGCAGCTTGTTTCAGGTCGAAACCAATGAGCAGTTCTTC.

The gene calls are TRBV4-3 and TRBJ2-3, with 9 bases lining up with TRBD2. Germline CDR1 is LGHNA and CDR2 is YSLEER. V lost 0 bases, J lost 4 bases, and 11 bases stayed unmatched. The CDR3 length is 18 residues. CDR3 nucleotide sequence: TGCGCCAGCAGCCAAGATAGTAGCGGGAGTTCTTATGCAGATACGCAGTATTTT. Translation gives CASSQDSSGSSYADTQYF.

V gene TRBV19 combines with J gene TRBJ1-1, with unresolved D. The CDR3 runs to 16 residues. The germline V and J ends were trimmed by 1 base and 0 bases, with 12 bases remaining between them. Germline values: CDR1 LNHDA, CDR2 SQIVND (reference sequence). The CDR3 protein is CASSIAGSRMNTEAFF. The CDR3 nucleotides are TGTGCCAGTAGTATAGCGGGATCCCGCATGAACACTGAAGCTTTCTTT.

Note on this clone: The sample holds other DNA sequences that translate to the same CDR3. The chain couples TRBV5-4 to TRBJ2-7; D call uncertain. In germline, CDR1 is SGHNT, CDR2 YYREEE (reference sequence). V was trimmed by 1 base and J by 0 bases, leaving 5 bases between them. The CDR3 is made up of 13 amino acids. CDR3 nucleotide sequence: TGTGCCAGCAGCTTGACTGGCTCCTACGAGCAGTACTTC. This encodes CASSLTGSYEQYF.

This clone was counted once. V is TRBV4-2 and J is TRBJ2-3, with TRBD2 matching over 7 bases. J gave up 6 bases and V 2 bases, and 8 bases lay outside the gene matches. There are 15 residues in the CDR3. Looked up from germline, CDR1 is LGHNA and CDR2 is YNFKEQ. CDR3 residues: CASSQRVGGTDTQYF. CDR3 nucleotide sequence: TGTGCCAGCAGCCAACGTGTGGGAGGGACCGATACGCAGTATTTT.

V usage is TRBV7-9 and J usage is TRBJ2-7; TRBD2 agrees at 7 bases. Germline lookup yields CDR1 SEHNR and CDR2 FQNEAQ (reference sequence). The CDR3 loop spans 12 amino acids. The ends lost 2 bases at V and 6 bases at J; junction bases unmatched: 1. The CDR3 sequence: CASSLRTSEQYF. The CDR3 DNA reads as TGTGCCAGCAGCTTACGGACTAGCGAGCAGTACTTC. The full variable domain, completed using reference TRBV7-9 and TRBJ2-7, is DTGVSQNPRHKITKRGQNVTFRCDPISEHNRLYWYRQTLGQGPEFLTYFQNEAQLEKSRLLSDRFSAERPKGSFSTLEIQRTEQGDSAMYLCASSLRTSEQYFGPGTRLTVT.

The V call is TRBV7-2, the J call TRBJ2-5; TRBD2 matches 8 bases. Per germline, CDR1 SGHTA and CDR2 FQGNSA. The V gene end was trimmed by 2 bases and the J gene end by 5 bases; junction bases not matched to a gene: 4. This CDR3 has 14 amino acids. The CDR3 coding sequence is TGTGCCAGCAGCTTAAGCGGGAGTATCGAGACCCAGTACTTC. Amino acid sequence: CASSLSGSIETQYF.

V gene TRBV30 combines with J gene TRBJ1-3; D is unclear. The germline V gene encodes CDR1 GTSNPN and CDR2 SVGIG (reference sequence). The CDR3 runs to 16 residues. V gave up 0 bases and J gave up 0 bases, with 12 bases separating them. CDR3 DNA: TGTGCCTGGAGTGTACGAGTATCCATCTCTGGAAACACCATATATTTT. Translation gives CAWSVRVSISGNTIYF.